These T cell receptor beta chains were read from a single sample in a study of regulatory T cells in long-lasting Graves disease. TCRdb passed the multiplex PCR reads through MiXCR, listing each CDR3 protein once. Of some 370,000 distinct CDR3 sequences in the sample, about a fifth were seen once. The specimen comprised peripheral blood mononuclear cells (PBMCs), sampled when the disease was refractory, from a patient treated with antithyroid drugs. The receptors derive from a female donor with Graves disease. CDR3s include the opening cysteine and the closing phenylalanine or tryptophan. D genes are given only for firm matches. Rows may omit the clone size; those that give it use once, few, many or a size class.

d_call,j_call,clone_size,v_call,cdr3_nt,cdr3_aa
NA,TRBJ1-5,many,TRBV6-1,TGTGCCAGCAGAGTACAGGAAAATCAGCCCCAGCATTTT,CASRVQENQPQHF
TRBD1,TRBJ1-2,many,TRBV20-1,TGCAGTGCTGCCGGGACAGTCTATGGCTACACCTTC,CSAAGTVYGYTF
TRBD2,TRBJ2-7,few,TRBV30,TGTGCCTGGAGTAAGGGAGGGCACCACGAGCAGTACTTC,CAWSKGGHHEQYF
NA,TRBJ2-3,NA,TRBV2,TGTGCCAGCAGTGAAGGGCCAGGGGATACGCAGTATTTT,CASSEGPGDTQYF
NA,TRBJ1-5,many,TRBV12-5,TGTGCTAGTGGCCTCAGTTGGGGTCAACAGCCCCAGCATTTT,CASGLSWGQQPQHF
NA,TRBJ2-1,NA,TRBV6-6,TGTGCCAGCAGTTACTCGGGCGAGGAGCAGTTCTTC,CASSYSGEEQFF
NA,TRBJ2-7,few,TRBV5-1,TGCGCCAGCAGCTTGGCCCGCACGGATCTAACCTACGAGCAGTACTTC,CASSLARTDLTYEQYF
TRBD1,TRBJ1-5,many,TRBV28,TGTGCCAGCAGCCGTAAAGGGCAGGCCTTCAGTATCTACAGGGGGCCCCAGCATTTT,CASSRKGQAFSIYRGPQHF
NA,TRBJ2-7,NA,TRBV6-1,TGTGCCAGCGGAACCGGCGGAACTTACGAGCAGTACTTC,CASGTGGTYEQYF
TRBD1,TRBJ1-2,many,TRBV18,TGTGCCAGCTCGGGACAGGACCTCTATGGCTACACCTTC,CASSGQDLYGYTF
NA,TRBJ2-5,few,TRBV4-2,TGTGCCAGCACCTCGGCAGACCGGGGCGGGACGGAGACCCAGTACTTC,CASTSADRGGTETQYF
TRBD2,TRBJ2-2,many,TRBV6-5,TGTGCCAGCAGTTACCCCCTAGCGGGAGTTACCGGGGAGCTGTTTTTT,CASSYPLAGVTGELFF
TRBD1,TRBJ2-7,few,TRBV9,TGTGCCAGCAGCGCAGGCAACACAGGGGGCAACGACGAGCAGTACTTC,CASSAGNTGGNDEQYF
TRBD2,TRBJ2-2,many,TRBV27,TGTGCCAGCACCGCGTGGGAGGGTTCGAACACCGGGGAGCTGTTTTTT,CASTAWEGSNTGELFF
TRBD1,TRBJ2-7,many,TRBV6-5,TGTGCCAGCAGTTACCGGACAGGGGATGACGAGCAGTACTTC,CASSYRTGDDEQYF
TRBD1,TRBJ1-1,few,TRBV19,TGTGCCAGTAAAACAGGGGGCCGGATAAACACTGAAGCTTTCTTT,CASKTGGRINTEAFF
TRBD1,TRBJ1-2,many,TRBV12-5,TGTGCTAGTGGTCAGACAGGGTTGATCGGCTACACCTTC,CASGQTGLIGYTF
TRBD2,TRBJ2-5,few,TRBV20-1,TGCAGTGCTAGTCTTTTGGCTAGCGGTCCTAGGGAGACCCAGTACTTC,CSASLLASGPRETQYF
NA,TRBJ1-1,many,TRBV6-2/TRBV6-3,TGTGCCAGCAGTTACGGGGGGACTATGAACACTGAAGCTTTCTTT,CASSYGGTMNTEAFF
TRBD1,TRBJ1-2,many,TRBV27,TGTGCCAGCAGTCAAGTAAGATACGGACAGGGTGCCTATGGCTACACCTTC,CASSQVRYGQGAYGYTF
NA,TRBJ2-6,NA,TRBV20-1,TGCAGTGCTAGCTTAGGAGGCAACTCTGGGGCCAACGTCCTGACTTTC,CSASLGGNSGANVLTF
NA,TRBJ1-5,many,TRBV6-1,TGTGCCAGCAGTGACCAGGCCTATCAGCCCCAGCATTTT,CASSDQAYQPQHF
NA,TRBJ2-2,NA,TRBV7-3,TGTGCCAGCACCTCGACCGGGGGCGGGGAGCTGTTTTTT,CASTSTGGGELFF
NA,TRBJ1-1,many,TRBV2,TGTGCCAGCAGTGTGGCAGGGAACACTGAAGCTTTCTTT,CASSVAGNTEAFF
NA,TRBJ2-2,few,TRBV12-3/TRBV12-4,TGTGCCAGCAGTCTTAGTTCAGGGTTTGCCGGGGAGCTGTTTTTT,CASSLSSGFAGELFF
TRBD1,TRBJ2-7,NA,TRBV5-6,TGTGCCAGCAGCTTGTTGTGGACAGGGGTCGACGAGCAGTACTTC,CASSLLWTGVDEQYF
NA,TRBJ1-2,NA,TRBV4-3,TGCGCCAGCAGCCAAGAGGGCAGGGCCTTCTATGGCTACACCTTC,CASSQEGRAFYGYTF
NA,TRBJ1-1,many,TRBV6-1,TGTGCCAGCACCCAGAGAGCCCTTGGGAACACTGAAGCTTTCTTT,CASTQRALGNTEAFF
NA,TRBJ2-5,NA,TRBV7-9,TGTGCCAGCAGCCCCCTGGGTCGGGGGGCTAAGGAGACCCAGTACTTC,CASSPLGRGAKETQYF
NA,TRBJ1-1,NA,TRBV10-3,TGTGCCATCAGTGAGGACCCAGGCATGAACACTGAAGCTTTCTTT,CAISEDPGMNTEAFF
NA,TRBJ2-7,many,TRBV6-5,TGTGCCAGCAGTTACTCGGATCCGCGGGCCTACGAGCAGTACTTC,CASSYSDPRAYEQYF
NA,TRBJ1-6,NA,TRBV28,TGTGCCAGCAGTAGACCGGGAGATTCACCCCTCCACTTT,CASSRPGDSPLHF
NA,TRBJ1-5,many,TRBV6-1,TGTGCCAGCAGGGAAAATCAGCCCCAGCATTTT,CASRENQPQHF
NA,TRBJ1-2,few,TRBV27,TGTGCCAGCAGTTTATCAGCAGGGATGAACTATGGCTACACCTTC,CASSLSAGMNYGYTF
TRBD1,TRBJ1-5,many,TRBV28,TGTGCCAGCAGTTGGACAGGGGGTCGGATACAGCCCCAGCATTTT,CASSWTGGRIQPQHF
NA,TRBJ2-2,NA,TRBV24-1,TGTGCCACCAGTGCAAGTAATCCCGGGGAGCTGTTTTTT,CATSASNPGELFF
TRBD2,TRBJ2-3,few,TRBV27,TGTGCCAGCAGTTCCCTAGCGGAGCTCACAGATACGCAGTATTTT,CASSSLAELTDTQYF
NA,TRBJ1-1,many,TRBV12-3/TRBV12-4,TGTGCCAGCAGCACACGGAACACTGAAGCTTTCTTT,CASSTRNTEAFF
NA,TRBJ2-2,few,TRBV6-1,TGTGCCAGCAGTACCAGACGACAGCTTACCTACACCGGGGAGCTGTTTTTT,CASSTRRQLTYTGELFF
NA,TRBJ2-2,many,TRBV12-3/TRBV12-4,TGTGCCAGCAGTTTGGCAGGCGTAACGACCGGGGAGCTGTTTTTT,CASSLAGVTTGELFF
NA,TRBJ1-1,many,TRBV28,TGTGCCAGCGGCCCAACTTTCTTT,CASGPTFF
NA,TRBJ2-7,few,TRBV2,TGTGCCAGCAGTGGTAGTGTCTCCTACGAGCAGTACTTC,CASSGSVSYEQYF
NA,TRBJ1-5,NA,TRBV9,TGTGCCAGCAGCGCGGATCGACGGATGTTCAATCAGCCCCAGCATTTT,CASSADRRMFNQPQHF
NA,TRBJ1-6,NA,TRBV30,TGTGCCTGGAAGTTGGCGGGTACATCACCCCTCCACTTT,CAWKLAGTSPLHF